This is a list of T cell receptor beta chains from one sample in a study of CD4 and CD8 cells across lung adenocarcinoma regions. TCRdb ran MiXCR on the PCR reads and lists one entry per CDR3 protein. The repertoire includes about 2,400 distinct CDR3 sequences, around half of them detected once, and less than 20% sits in the top ten. Material for sequencing was CD4+ T cells from the center of a lung tumor. The receptors stem from a female donor with lung adenocarcinoma. The CD4 and CD8 labels of this study may be unreliable. CDR3s include the opening cysteine and the closing phenylalanine or tryptophan. The D gene is left open where the match is weak. A clone size is listed for some rows: how often the clone was seen (once, few, many), or a class if it is expanded.

D	V	J	size	DNA	CDR3
.	TRBV7-8	TRBJ2-7	few	TGTGCCAGCAGCGATTCCAACTACGAGCAGTACTTC	CASSDSNYEQYF
.	TRBV4-1	TRBJ2-1	large	TGCGCCAGCAGCCAAGGGATTATAGAGAGGAATGAGCAGTTCTTC	CASSQGIIERNEQFF
.	TRBV6-5	TRBJ1-6	.	TGTGCCAGCAGTTATATAGGCTCCTATAATTCACCCCTCCACTTT	CASSYIGSYNSPLHF
TRBD2	TRBV7-2	TRBJ2-1	few	TGTGCCAGCAGCTCCCGACTAGCGGGAGTCGGTGAGCAGTTCTTC	CASSSRLAGVGEQFF
.	TRBV10-3	TRBJ2-5	.	TGTGCCGGGGGCTCCAGGGGCCGAGGCCCAGAGACCCAGTACTTC	CAGGSRGRGPETQYF
.	TRBV25-1	TRBJ2-5	.	TGTGCCAGCAGGAGGGGACCGGGTGTCGAGACCCAGTACTTC	CASRRGPGVETQYF
.	TRBV6-1	TRBJ2-1	large	TGTGCCAGCAGTGATGGAGGGGACTCCTACAATGAGCAGTTCTTC	CASSDGGDSYNEQFF
.	TRBV6-1	TRBJ2-5	few	TGTGCCAGCAGGAGGACGGCGTGGGGGACCCAGTACTTC	CASRRTAWGTQYF
.	TRBV6-1	TRBJ1-5	.	TGTGCCAGCAGTCCGGACAGTGATCAGCCCCAGCATTTT	CASSPDSDQPQHF
.	TRBV7-2	TRBJ2-3	once	TGTGCCAGCAGCTTTTGGCAGGGGGGGACAGATACGCAGTATTTT	CASSFWQGGTDTQYF
TRBD2	TRBV6-1	TRBJ2-3	.	TGTGCCAGCAGTGAGACTAGCGGGGGGCCAGATACGCAGTATTTT	CASSETSGGPDTQYF
.	TRBV6-1	TRBJ2-3	.	TGTGCCAGCACGGTGCCAGGCACAGATACGCAGTATTTT	CASTVPGTDTQYF
.	TRBV10-3	TRBJ2-2	.	TGTGCCATTCTCGGGGCACCATCCGAGACGCTGTATTTT	CAILGAPSETLYF
TRBD2	TRBV24-1	TRBJ2-5	.	TGTGCCACCAGTGAGGGCCTCGGGGCTAGCGGCCAAGGTACCCAGTACTTC	CATSEGLGASGQGTQYF
.	TRBV6-1	TRBJ2-3	.	TGTGCCAGCAGTGAAGGACATCTTAGCACAGATACGCAGTATTTT	CASSEGHLSTDTQYF
.	TRBV6-5	TRBJ2-5	.	TGTGCCAGCAGTTACACTCAAGGGGGGGGGACCCAGTACTTC	CASSYTQGGGTQYF
.	TRBV30	TRBJ2-5	.	TGTGCCTGGACGATAGCGGAGACCCAGTACTTC	CAWTIAETQYF
.	TRBV10-1	TRBJ2-3	large	TGCGCCAGCACAAGGGATACGCAGTATTTT	CASTRDTQYF
.	TRBV27	TRBJ2-7	.	TGTGCCAGCAGTTCTCGGAACCCCTACGAGCAGTACTTC	CASSSRNPYEQYF
TRBD1	TRBV3-1	TRBJ1-6	.	TGTGCCAGCAGCCAAGTAATTGAGCAGGGACAGTCACCCCTCCACTTT	CASSQVIEQGQSPLHF
TRBD1	TRBV11-3	TRBJ1-1	.	TGTGCCAGCAGCTTAGAAGGGGGCAGGGTTAACACTGAAGCTTTCTTT	CASSLEGGRVNTEAFF
TRBD2	TRBV6-4	TRBJ2-7	.	TGTGCCAGCAGTGACTCCGCGGGAGTCCCCGAGCAGTACTTC	CASSDSAGVPEQYF
.	TRBV3-1	TRBJ2-4	few	TGTGCCAGCAGGGGAGGAGGGGCGGCCAAAAACATTCAGTACTTC	CASRGGGAAKNIQYF
.	TRBV10-2	TRBJ2-3	large	TGCGCCAGCAGTGAGTTCAGTGGGGGAGCGGGTCGCACAGATACGCAGTATTTT	CASSEFSGGAGRTDTQYF
.	TRBV27	TRBJ2-1	few	TGTGCCAGCATGGTCTCCAGGGGTGGTCTCAATGAGCAGTTCTTC	CASMVSRGGLNEQFF
TRBD1	TRBV9	TRBJ2-1	.	TGTGCCAGCAGCGCTAACCGGGACAGGGTGGTCAATGAGCAGTTCTTC	CASSANRDRVVNEQFF
.	TRBV6-1	TRBJ2-3	.	TGTGCCTCGGGGGTGAGGGATGAAGACACTCAGTATTTC	CASGVRDEDTQYF
TRBD1	TRBV5-1	TRBJ2-1	.	TGCGCCAGCAGCTTGGAGGGACAGGGCCCCCTCGATGAGCAGTTCTTC	CASSLEGQGPLDEQFF
.	TRBV6-5	TRBJ2-5	medium-sized	TGTGCCAGCAGTTCGATGCAACGGCGGCAGACCCAGTACTTC	CASSSMQRRQTQYF
.	TRBV10-1	TRBJ2-4	.	TGCGCCAGCAGCGAATCGGGGCGGGGAGCCACAGATACTCAGTATTTC	CASSESGRGATDTQYF
TRBD1	TRBV7-2	TRBJ2-2	.	TGTGCCAGCAGTTACCAGACAGGGAACAGCGGGGAGCTGTTTTTT	CASSYQTGNSGELFF